The 19 T cell receptor beta chains reported below all come from one sample, sequenced in a study of identical twins. In TCRdb, the 5' RACE reads were re-called with MiXCR into one record per CDR3 protein. In the table there are 450,000 or so distinct CDR3 sequences, roughly a quarter of which are singletons. This sample also appeared in a second study, on T cells expressing NK-cell markers.

Sequencing was performed on CD4+ T cells sorted from blood. The receptor set was obtained from a woman between 18 and 30 years old in good health.

This clonotype has more than one count but fewer than ten. The chain joins TRBV10-3 to TRBJ2-3; D not certain. Germline V lookup: CDR1 ENHRY, CDR2 SYGVKD. Trimming took 4 bases from V and 1 from J, leaving 18 bases between them. This CDR3 region has 17 residues. CDR3 in amino acids: CAISARDWKDRTDTQYF. CDR3 sequence (DNA): TGTGCCATCAGTGCCCGAGATTGGAAGGATCGCACAGATACGCAGTATTTT.

This clonotype was recorded many times. The V gene is TRBV11-2, the J gene TRBJ1-2; the D is unclear. This CDR3 contains 14 residues. Germline lookup yields CDR1 SGHAT and CDR2 FQNNGV. Deletions cut 3 bases from V and 6 bases from J, with 14 bases between. CDR3 sequence: CASSFQSDKNGYTF. The CDR3 DNA reads as TGTGCCAGCAGCTTTCAATCCGACAAGAATGGCTACACCTTC.

This clonotype has a count of ten or more. The chain combines TRBV7-3 with TRBJ2-1; no firm D call. In germline, CDR1 is SGHTA, CDR2 FQGTGA. Trimming cost V 5 bases and J 3 bases, with 14 bases left between them. The CDR3 length is 15 residues. CDR3 region: CASSLQATGYNEQFF. The CDR3 nucleotides read TGTGCCAGCAGCCTCCAGGCAACCGGCTACAATGAGCAGTTCTTC.

The chain employs TRBV9 and TRBJ2-7; D may be TRBD2 (6 bases). CDR1 SGDLS and CDR2 YYNGEE come from the germline V gene. V was trimmed by 2 bases and J by 4 bases, leaving 16 bases between them. The CDR3 length is 15 residues. The CDR3 reads CASSVHRTTSYEQYF. CDR3 in DNA: TGTGCCAGCAGCGTCCACAGGACTACGAGTTACGAGCAGTACTTC. The full variable domain, rest sourced from reference TRBV9 and TRBJ2-7, is DSGVTQTPKHLITATGQRVTLRCSPRSGDLSVYWYQQSLDQGLQFLIQYYNGEERAKGNILERFSAQQFPDLHSELNLSSLELGDSALYFCASSVHRTTSYEQYFGPGTRLTVT.

This chain joins TRBV20-1 and TRBJ2-5, with a possible D match to TRBD2 (7 bases). Trimming shortened V by 7 bases and J by 2 bases, and 11 bases separated the two germline ends. The CDR3 extends over 12 amino acids. Germline loops: CDR1 DFQATT, CDR2 SNEGSKA (reference sequence). This CDR3 reads CSVRGPQETQYF. CDR3 DNA: TGCAGTGTGCGGGGGCCTCAAGAGACCCAGTACTTC.

The rearrangement uses TRBV6-5 and TRBJ2-3, with D possibly TRBD2 on 7 matching bases. CDR3 size: 17 residues. V was shortened by 0 bases and J by 1 base, with 14 bases between the two germline ends. Germline CDR1 MNHEY, CDR2 SVGAGI. The CDR3 spells CASSYSGAGVGTDTQYF. The DNA of the CDR3 is TGTGCCAGCAGTTACTCGGGGGCGGGAGTCGGCACAGATACGCAGTATTTT.

The rearrangement uses TRBV20-1 and TRBJ2-3; TRBD1 matches 8 bases. The trim removed 0 bases at V and 0 bases at J, leaving 8 bases unmatched. CDR1 is DFQATT, CDR2 SNEGSKA, per germline (reference sequence). The CDR3 length is 17 residues. As DNA, the CDR3 is TGCAGTGCTAGAGATCTCCAAAGACAGGGGAGCACAGATACGCAGTATTTT. This translates into CSARDLQRQGSTDTQYF.

This clonotype has only a few counts. The chain couples TRBV29-1 to TRBJ2-1; 10 nucleotides match TRBD2. Losses at the gene ends were 5 bases for V and 4 bases for J; bases not matched to a gene: 17. The CDR3 consists of 18 residues. The V gene's germline CDR1 is SQVTM and CDR2 ANQGSEA. In DNA, the CDR3 is TGCAGCGTTAGAAAGAGACTAGCGGGCCGTCCGAATTACAATGAGCAGTTCTTC. Protein: CSVRKRLAGRPNYNEQFF.

This clonotype was found a few times. The rearrangement joins TRBV5-1 to TRBJ1-4, with TRBD1 identical over 7 bases. The trim removed 4 bases at V and 0 bases at J, leaving 9 bases unmatched. Germline V CDR1 and CDR2: SGHRS, YFSETQ. CDR3 length: 17 amino acids. Here the CDR3 DNA reads TGCGCCAGCAGCCTACAGGGGCCGCCACCAACTAATGAAAAACTGTTTTTT. Translation gives CASSLQGPPPTNEKLFF.

This clonotype was recorded a few times. The chain uses TRBV29-1 and TRBJ2-7, with 12 bases that match TRBD1. Germline V gives CDR1 SQVTM, CDR2 ANQGSEA. The length of the CDR3 is 14 residues. V was pared by 4 bases and J by 4 bases, with 5 bases of the junction left unmatched. The CDR3 DNA is TGCAGCGTTGCCCCGGGACAGGGGGCTTACGAGCAGTACTTC. It encodes CSVAPGQGAYEQYF.

The rearrangement joins TRBV20-1 to TRBJ1-5, with D unclear. CDR1 and CDR2 from the germline V gene are DFQATT and SNEGSKA (reference sequence). The CDR3 extends over 13 amino acids. V was pared by 3 bases and J by 4 bases, with 10 bases between. The CDR3 protein is CSARLGKNQPQHF. The CDR3 DNA is TGCAGTGCTAGGTTGGGCAAGAATCAGCCCCAGCATTTT.

The chain recombines TRBV20-1 with TRBJ2-6; D is unclear. The V end was cut by 3 bases, the J end by 2 bases, with 2 bases between. Germline CDR1 DFQATT, CDR2 SNEGSKA (reference sequence). CDR3 length equals 12 residues. CDR3 region: CSARTGANVLTF. The CDR3 DNA reads as TGCAGTGCTAGGACTGGGGCCAACGTCCTGACTTTC.

V is TRBV5-1 and J is TRBJ2-5; 15 nucleotides agree with TRBD2. The junction had 2 bases not matched to a gene; V was cut back by 0 bases and J by 2 bases. The CDR3 has 17 amino acids. Germline CDR1 SGHRS, CDR2 YFSETQ. CDR3 sequence reads: CASSLAGLAGGQETQYF. The CDR3 region has the DNA TGCGCCAGCAGCTTGGCAGGACTAGCGGGGGGGCAAGAGACCCAGTACTTC. The full variable domain, rest sourced from reference TRBV5-1 and TRBJ2-5, is KAGVTQTPRYLIKTRGQQVTLSCSPISGHRSVSWYQQTPGQGLQFLFEYFSETQRNKGNFPGRFSGRQFSNSRSEMNVSTLELGDSALYLCASSLAGLAGGQETQYFGPGTRLLVL.

The table lists this clonotype with a few counts. The chain employs TRBV24-1 and TRBJ2-7; 8 bases are a match to TRBD1. CDR3 length: 16 residues. Per the germline V gene, CDR1 is KGHDR and CDR2 is SFDVKD. V dropped 4 bases and J dropped 2; count of bases not matched to a gene: 9. The CDR3 is CATSDRPRTGTYEQYF. Written as DNA, the CDR3 is TGTGCCACCAGTGACCGCCCCCGGACAGGGACCTACGAGCAGTACTTC.

V gene TRBV3-1 combines with J gene TRBJ2-1; D gene ambiguous. Trimming removed 5 bases from V and 9 bases from J, with 11 bases in between. The length of the CDR3 is 12 residues. Germline values: CDR1 LGHDT, CDR2 YNNKEL (reference sequence). The CDR3 DNA follows: TGTGCCAGCAGCTTCCCAAACGTTGAGCAGTTCTTC. Residues: CASSFPNVEQFF.

The chain has TRBV7-8 and TRBJ2-7; D is unclear. V gave up 6 bases and J gave up 9 bases, with 12 bases separating them. CDR3 size: 11 residues. Germline values: CDR1 SGHVS, CDR2 FQNEAQ. This CDR3 is CASSVLHGQYF. CDR3 nucleotide sequence: TGTGCCAGCAGTGTCCTCCACGGGCAGTACTTC.

This clonotype has only a few counts. The gene calls are TRBV9 and TRBJ2-7, with D possibly matching TRBD2 (5 bases). V lost 0 bases to trimming and J lost 9 bases, with 16 bases between them. The CDR3 is 14 amino acids. Germline lookup yields CDR1 SGDLS and CDR2 YYNGEE. CDR3 residues: CASSVESLGGGQYF. The CDR3 DNA is TGTGCCAGCAGCGTAGAGTCTCTAGGAGGTGGGCAGTACTTC.

The chain is built from TRBV5-5 and TRBJ2-5; TRBD2 agrees at 8 bases. CDR3 length equals 15 residues. With 7 bases clipped from V and 4 bases from J, the junction kept 12 bases outside the gene matches. Looked up from germline, CDR1 is SGHKS and CDR2 is YYEKEE (reference sequence). CDR3 in amino acids: CASAGGGFDPETQYF. The CDR3 nucleotides read TGTGCCAGCGCCGGCGGGGGGTTCGACCCAGAGACCCAGTACTTC. Combining the CDR3 with reference TRBV5-5 and TRBJ2-5 gives the whole variable domain DAGVTQSPTHLIKTRGQQVTLRCSPISGHKSVSWYQQVLGQGPQFIFQYYEKEERGRGNFPDRFSARQFPNYSSELNVNALLLGDSALYLCASAGGGFDPETQYFGPGTRLLVL.

V usage is TRBV20-1 and J usage is TRBJ2-7; possibly TRBD1 for D (6 bases). Trimming pared 3 bases from V and 5 bases from J, leaving 11 bases between. The CDR3 contains 12 residues. The germline V gene encodes CDR1 DFQATT and CDR2 SNEGSKA (reference sequence). The CDR3 DNA is TGCAGTGCTAGTAGACAGGTCGACGAGCAGTACTTC. It yields the protein CSASRQVDEQYF.